These 11 T cell receptor beta chains were sequenced from one sample in a study of T cell repertoires in cytomegalovirus infection. TCRdb re-analysed the reads in MiXCR, keeping a single row per CDR3 protein. The profile covers roughly 300,000 distinct CDR3 sequences, with roughly 24% appearing a single time and more than 11% taken by the ten largest. The material sequenced was PBMCs. These receptor sequences come from a human donor in good health (CMV status not recorded). Some clones in this sample may be carry-over from other donors' samples.

The table lists this clonotype with a few counts. The rearrangement uses TRBV7-9 and TRBJ2-7, with TRBD2 matching over 12 bases. There are 18 residues in the CDR3. Trimming took 0 bases from V and 6 from J; bases not matched to a gene: 12. Germline V gives CDR1 SEHNR, CDR2 FQNEAQ (reference sequence). The CDR3 region is CASSLAGTSGRYRGEQYF. The CDR3 DNA is TGTGCCAGCAGCTTAGCAGGTACTAGCGGGAGGTATAGGGGCGAGCAGTACTTC.

This clonotype appeared many times. The chain links TRBV11-2 to TRBJ2-1; either TRBD1 or TRBD2 may supply D (6 bases each). This CDR3 has 15 residues. V lost 1 base and J 2 bases, leaving 9 bases between the germline ends. Germline V gene lookup returns CDR1 SGHAT and CDR2 FQNNGV. For the CDR3, the DNA is TGTGCCAGCAGCTTAGGTCGGGGGCCCTACAATGAGCAGTTCTTC. This translates into CASSLGRGPYNEQFF. Variable domain in full (rest from reference TRBV11-2 and TRBJ2-1): EAGVAQSPRYKIIEKRQSVAFWCNPISGHATLYWYQQILGQGPKLLIQFQNNGVVDDSQLPKDRFSAERLKGVDSTLKIQPAKLEDSAVYLCASSLGRGPYNEQFFGPGTRLTVL.

This clonotype was seen a handful of times. The chain's CDR3 is CASSARFRAYEQYF. The CDR3 DNA sequence: TGTGCCAGCAGCGCGAGATTCAGGGCCTACGAGCAGTACTTC. The J gene is TRBJ2-7, the V gene TRBV11-2, with D perhaps TRBD1 (5 bases). This CDR3 has 14 amino acids. Deletions cut 5 bases from V and 2 bases from J, with 13 bases between. Germline CDR1 SGHAT, CDR2 FQNNGV.

This clonotype was seen a handful of times. V gene TRBV6-8 combines with J gene TRBJ1-3; maybe TRBD1 (6 bases). Germline V gives CDR1 MNHGY, CDR2 SAAAGT. The germline V and J ends were trimmed by 5 bases and 3 bases, with 14 bases remaining between them. The CDR3 has 15 residues. In DNA form, the CDR3 reads TGTGCCAGCAGTCGCCTCGCAGGGGTTGGAAACACCATATATTTT. Amino acids: CASSRLAGVGNTIYF.

This clonotype was observed many times. V usage is TRBV7-2 and J usage is TRBJ2-5; D gene uncertain. The V end lost 5 bases, the J end lost 2 bases, and 12 bases lay between the germline ends. CDR3 length equals 14 residues. The germline V gene has CDR1 SGHTA and CDR2 FQGNSA. The CDR3 DNA follows: TGTGCCAGCAGCGGCCGGGCCCTACAAGAGACCCAGTACTTC. Translation gives CASSGRALQETQYF.

The rearrangement uses TRBV9 and TRBJ2-4; possible D gene TRBD1, 5 bases. Germline V CDR1 and CDR2: SGDLS, YYNGEE. This CDR3 contains 17 residues. Trimming stripped 3 bases from V and 3 bases from J, with 19 bases between. Here the CDR3 reads CASSGTILKDNKNIQYF. In nucleotides, the CDR3 is TGTGCCAGCAGCGGGACCATCCTAAAGGACAACAAAAACATTCAGTACTTC.

V is TRBV3-1 and J is TRBJ1-2, with D maybe TRBD1 (5 bases). This CDR3 contains 15 residues. The germline V gene has CDR1 LGHDT and CDR2 YNNKEL (reference sequence). V lost 0 bases to trimming and J lost 2 bases, with 10 bases between them. CDR3 nucleotides: TGTGCCAGCAGCCAAGACAGCCAGGGAAACTATGGCTACACCTTC. Amino acids: CASSQDSQGNYGYTF.

V and J are TRBV7-4 and TRBJ1-5; 7 bases are shared with TRBD1. The V segment lost 5 bases and the J segment 3 bases; nucleotides outside the gene matches: 4. CDR1 is SGHVT, CDR2 SQSDAQ, per germline. The CDR3 sequence is 14 residues long. CDR3 residues: CASSRDSNNQPQHF. CDR3 coding DNA: TGTGCCAGCAGCCGGGACAGTAACAATCAGCCCCAGCATTTT.

The chain uses TRBV29-1 and TRBJ2-7; D call uncertain. Between the trimmed V and J ends, which lost 7 bases and 3 bases, there was a span of 10 bases. The V gene's germline CDR1 is SQVTM and CDR2 ANQGSEA. CDR3 length: 11 residues. The CDR3, as DNA: TGCAGCGGTAATTCGGGCTACGAGCAGTACTTC. It yields the protein CSGNSGYEQYF.

This clonotype occurred many times. This chain links TRBV7-2 with TRBJ2-5; D perhaps matches TRBD1 (6 bases). The V and J ends lost 1 base and 0 bases respectively, with 15 bases between them. Germline CDR1 reads SGHTA; CDR2 reads FQGNSA. CDR3 length equals 17 residues. For the CDR3, the DNA is TGTGCCAGCAGCTTAGGATTCGGGCAGGGGTACCAAGAGACCCAGTACTTC. Translation: CASSLGFGQGYQETQYF.

This clonotype was counted many times. V is TRBV7-2 and J is TRBJ2-3; no definite D call. The germline V gene encodes CDR1 SGHTA and CDR2 FQGNSA. This CDR3 has 15 residues. The V and J ends lost 5 bases and 4 bases respectively, with 16 bases between them. For the CDR3, the DNA is TGTGCCAGCAGCCGGTTGCTTGAAAGACCAGATACGCAGTATTTT. Protein sequence: CASSRLLERPDTQYF.